Listed below are T cell receptor beta chains from one sample, sequenced in a study of T cell responses to AZD1222 COVID-19 vaccine. Clones were read by immunoSEQ multiplex PCR, and TCRdb kept only the in-frame ones, dropping some. The data contain roughly 120,000 clones, 75% to 90% of them seen just once; the ten biggest clones take up 3.5% to 4.5%. The source was peripheral blood, collected 28 days after the second AZD1222 dose. The receptors come from an adult who received the AZD1222 COVID-19 vaccine. The CDR3 runs from the conserved cysteine through the conserved F or W. Fields, in order: V gene, J gene, clone size, D gene, CDR3 protein, CDR3 DNA. A D gene is named only where the DNA matches it firmly. Not every row has a clone size; where given, it reads once, few, many or a size class.

v_gene: TRBV2; j_gene: TRBJ1-6; abundance: NA; d_gene: NA; CDR3aa: CASRPAPTAPLHF; CDR3nt: TGTGCCAGCAGACCGGCACCTACGGCGCCCCTCCACTTT
v_gene: TRBV12-3/TRBV12-4; j_gene: TRBJ1-1; abundance: NA; d_gene: NA; CDR3aa: CASSLRQAQEAFF; CDR3nt: TGTGCCAGCAGTTTAAGGCAGGCACAGGAAGCTTTCTTT
v_gene: TRBV2; j_gene: TRBJ1-5; abundance: NA; d_gene: NA; CDR3aa: CASRGRAPGGNQPQHF; CDR3nt: TGTGCCAGCAGAGGGAGGGCCCCGGGAGGCAATCAGCCCCAGCATTTT
v_gene: TRBV7-9; j_gene: TRBJ1-5; abundance: once; d_gene: NA; CDR3aa: CASSPDSLGQPQHF; CDR3nt: TGTGCCAGCAGCCCGGACAGTCTGGGTCAGCCCCAGCATTTT
v_gene: TRBV28; j_gene: TRBJ2-7; abundance: NA; d_gene: TRBD2; CDR3aa: CASSSAGVTYEQYF; CDR3nt: TGTGCCAGCAGTTCCGCGGGGGTGACCTACGAGCAGTACTTC
v_gene: TRBV5-1; j_gene: TRBJ1-2; abundance: NA; d_gene: NA; CDR3aa: CASSERSAYGYTF; CDR3nt: TGCGCCAGCAGCGAGAGGAGTGCCTATGGCTACACCTTC
v_gene: TRBV6-5; j_gene: TRBJ1-4; abundance: once; d_gene: NA; CDR3aa: CASTRMGTNEKLFF; CDR3nt: TGTGCCAGCACCCGGATGGGGACTAATGAAAAACTGTTTTTT
v_gene: TRBV24-1; j_gene: TRBJ2-2; abundance: NA; d_gene: NA; CDR3aa: CATSDPQRLKRELFF; CDR3nt: TGTGCCACCAGTGATCCCCAAAGACTGAAGCGGGAGCTGTTTTTT
v_gene: TRBV4-2; j_gene: TRBJ2-1; abundance: few; d_gene: NA; CDR3aa: CASSQERIDSYNEQFF; CDR3nt: TGTGCCAGCAGCCAAGAGCGGATAGACTCCTACAATGAGCAGTTCTTC
v_gene: TRBV29-1; j_gene: TRBJ2-5; abundance: NA; d_gene: NA; CDR3aa: CSVADNQETQYF; CDR3nt: TGCAGCGTTGCCGATAACCAAGAGACCCAGTACTTC
v_gene: TRBV28; j_gene: TRBJ1-4; abundance: NA; d_gene: NA; CDR3aa: CASSLSFDSPTNEKLFF; CDR3nt: TGTGCCAGCAGCCTAAGCTTTGACAGCCCAACTAATGAAAAACTGTTTTTT
v_gene: TRBV7-9; j_gene: TRBJ1-3; abundance: NA; d_gene: NA; CDR3aa: CASGGSESGNTIYF; CDR3nt: TGTGCCAGCGGCGGGAGCGAATCTGGAAACACCATATATTTT
v_gene: TRBV5-4; j_gene: TRBJ2-2; abundance: NA; d_gene: NA; CDR3aa: CASSIGSTGELFF; CDR3nt: TGTGCCAGCAGCATCGGATCTACCGGGGAGCTGTTTTTT
v_gene: TRBV7-9; j_gene: TRBJ2-2; abundance: NA; d_gene: NA; CDR3aa: CASSFGQSSHTGELFF; CDR3nt: TGTGCCAGCAGCTTCGGACAGAGTTCTCACACCGGGGAGCTGTTTTTT
v_gene: TRBV6-2/TRBV6-3; j_gene: TRBJ2-7; abundance: NA; d_gene: NA; CDR3aa: CASSYLAPGRYEQYF; CDR3nt: TGTGCCAGCAGTTATCTTGCCCCAGGTCGCTACGAGCAGTACTTC
v_gene: TRBV3-1/TRBV3-2; j_gene: TRBJ1-2; abundance: NA; d_gene: NA; CDR3aa: CASSQGGLGSYYTF; CDR3nt: TGTGCCAGCAGCCAAGGGGGGCTTGGCAGTTACTACACCTTC
v_gene: TRBV30; j_gene: TRBJ1-5; abundance: once; d_gene: NA; CDR3aa: CAWSVQEMKPQHF; CDR3nt: TGTGCCTGGAGTGTCCAAGAGATGAAGCCCCAGCATTTT
v_gene: TRBV6-5; j_gene: TRBJ1-5; abundance: NA; d_gene: NA; CDR3aa: CASSYSGSFNQPQHF; CDR3nt: TGTGCCAGCAGTTACTCGGGCAGCTTTAATCAGCCCCAGCATTTT
v_gene: TRBV24-1; j_gene: TRBJ2-5; abundance: NA; d_gene: TRBD1; CDR3aa: CATSDLWGTGGETQYF; CDR3nt: TGTGCCACCAGTGATTTGTGGGGGACAGGGGGAGAGACCCAGTACTTC
v_gene: TRBV28; j_gene: TRBJ1-1; abundance: NA; d_gene: NA; CDR3aa: CASSFSAFMNTEAFF; CDR3nt: TGTGCCAGCAGTTTTTCGGCATTCATGAACACTGAAGCTTTCTTT
v_gene: TRBV6-6; j_gene: TRBJ1-1; abundance: once; d_gene: NA; CDR3aa: CASSAMGGREAFF; CDR3nt: TGTGCCAGCAGTGCCATGGGGGGGCGGGAAGCTTTCTTT
v_gene: TRBV18; j_gene: TRBJ2-7; abundance: NA; d_gene: TRBD2; CDR3aa: CASSPTSGYEQYF; CDR3nt: TGTGCCAGCTCCCCGACTAGCGGCTACGAGCAGTACTTC
v_gene: TRBV27; j_gene: TRBJ1-5; abundance: NA; d_gene: NA; CDR3aa: CASSLGRDWQPQHF; CDR3nt: TGTGCCAGCAGTTTAGGCCGGGACTGGCAGCCCCAGCATTTT
v_gene: TRBV5-1; j_gene: TRBJ2-7; abundance: NA; d_gene: NA; CDR3aa: CASSGDGLYEQYF; CDR3nt: TGCGCCAGCAGCGGGGACGGTCTCTACGAGCAGTACTTC
v_gene: TRBV4-1; j_gene: TRBJ2-7; abundance: NA; d_gene: NA; CDR3aa: CASSQDLRTSTSYEQYF; CDR3nt: TGCGCCAGCAGCCAAGATCTCCGGACAAGTACTTCCTACGAGCAGTACTTC
v_gene: TRBV19; j_gene: TRBJ1-5; abundance: NA; d_gene: TRBD1; CDR3aa: CASSGTGGNQPQHF; CDR3nt: TGTGCCAGTAGCGGGACAGGGGGCAACCAGCCCCAGCATTTT
v_gene: TRBV5-1; j_gene: TRBJ1-1; abundance: NA; d_gene: TRBD1; CDR3aa: CASSLPGQWNTEAFF; CDR3nt: TGCGCCAGCAGCCTCCCGGGACAGTGGAACACTGAAGCTTTCTTT
v_gene: TRBV19; j_gene: TRBJ1-6; abundance: NA; d_gene: TRBD1; CDR3aa: CASSRLPGQGISSPLHF; CDR3nt: TGTGCCAGTAGTCGTCTACCGGGACAGGGAATCTCTTCACCCCTCCACTTT
v_gene: TRBV11-1; j_gene: TRBJ1-2; abundance: NA; d_gene: NA; CDR3aa: CASSPTIANYGYTF; CDR3nt: TGTGCCAGCAGCCCCACCATCGCTAACTATGGCTACACCTTC
v_gene: TRBV29-1; j_gene: TRBJ1-5; abundance: NA; d_gene: NA; CDR3aa: CSVESGHPNQPQHF; CDR3nt: TGCAGCGTTGAATCAGGGCACCCTAATCAGCCCCAGCATTTT
v_gene: TRBV7-9; j_gene: TRBJ2-7; abundance: NA; d_gene: NA; CDR3aa: CASSPANYEQYF; CDR3nt: TGTGCCAGCAGCCCAGCCAACTACGAGCAGTACTTC
v_gene: TRBV9; j_gene: TRBJ1-1; abundance: NA; d_gene: NA; CDR3aa: CASSTPSWGAGLRDTEAFF; CDR3nt: TGTGCCAGCAGCACGCCAAGTTGGGGGGCAGGCTTAAGGGACACTGAAGCTTTCTTT
v_gene: TRBV10-3; j_gene: TRBJ1-5; abundance: NA; d_gene: NA; CDR3aa: CAISESWGQERNQPQHF; CDR3nt: TGTGCCATCAGTGAGTCGTGGGGTCAGGAACGCAATCAGCCCCAGCATTTT
v_gene: TRBV4-1; j_gene: TRBJ2-7; abundance: NA; d_gene: NA; CDR3aa: CASSQETGVSYEQYF; CDR3nt: TGCGCCAGCAGCCAAGAGACTGGGGTCTCCTACGAGCAGTACTTC
v_gene: TRBV6-1; j_gene: TRBJ1-5; abundance: once; d_gene: NA; CDR3aa: CASSEYRNSNQPQHF; CDR3nt: TGTGCCAGCAGTGAGTACAGGAATAGCAATCAGCCCCAGCATTTT
v_gene: TRBV5-6; j_gene: TRBJ1-1; abundance: once; d_gene: NA; CDR3aa: CASSLSAGRGEAFF; CDR3nt: TGTGCCAGCAGCTTGTCGGCAGGGCGAGGTGAAGCTTTCTTT
v_gene: TRBV7-6; j_gene: TRBJ1-4; abundance: NA; d_gene: TRBD1; CDR3aa: CASSSRTGLNEKLFF; CDR3nt: TGTGCCAGCAGCTCGAGGACAGGGTTAAATGAAAAACTGTTTTTT
v_gene: TRBV28; j_gene: TRBJ1-4; abundance: once; d_gene: NA; CDR3aa: CASSLGQGSEKLFF; CDR3nt: TGTGCCAGCAGCTTGGGCCAGGGTTCTGAAAAACTGTTTTTT
v_gene: TRBV7-2; j_gene: TRBJ2-7; abundance: NA; d_gene: TRBD1; CDR3aa: CASSATRQGAYEQYF; CDR3nt: TGTGCCAGCAGCGCCACCCGACAGGGGGCCTACGAGCAGTACTTC
v_gene: TRBV28; j_gene: TRBJ1-5; abundance: NA; d_gene: NA; CDR3aa: CASIGSLSNQPQHF; CDR3nt: TGTGCCAGCATAGGGAGCCTTAGCAATCAGCCCCAGCATTTT